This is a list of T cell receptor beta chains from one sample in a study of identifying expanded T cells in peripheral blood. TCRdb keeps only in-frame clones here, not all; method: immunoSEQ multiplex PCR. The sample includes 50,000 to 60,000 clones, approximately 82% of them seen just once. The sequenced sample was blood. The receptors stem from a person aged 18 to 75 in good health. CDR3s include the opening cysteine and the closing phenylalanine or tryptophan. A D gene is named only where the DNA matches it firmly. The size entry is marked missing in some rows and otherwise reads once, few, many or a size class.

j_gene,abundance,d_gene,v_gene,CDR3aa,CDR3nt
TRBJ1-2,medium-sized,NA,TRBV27,CASSHLPGTQFHYGYTF,TGTGCCAGCAGTCATCTCCCCGGGACACAATTTCACTATGGCTACACCTTC
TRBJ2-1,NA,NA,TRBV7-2,CASSLRTPSSYNEQFF,TGTGCCAGCAGCTTAAGAACGCCTTCGTCCTACAATGAGCAGTTCTTC
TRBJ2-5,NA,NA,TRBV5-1,CASSLESGRKTQYF,TGCGCCAGCAGCTTGGAGTCGGGGAGAAAGACCCAGTACTTC
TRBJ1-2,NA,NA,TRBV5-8,CASSPRTVYDGYTF,TGTGCCAGCAGCCCACGGACGGTCTATGATGGCTACACCTTC
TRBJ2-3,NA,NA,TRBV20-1,CSATVTDTQYF,TGCAGTGCTACAGTGACAGATACGCAGTATTTT
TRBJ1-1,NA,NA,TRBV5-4,CASSLWQGMNTEAFF,TGTGCCAGCAGCTTGTGGCAGGGGATGAACACTGAAGCTTTCTTT
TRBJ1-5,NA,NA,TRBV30,CAWSVLGQPNQPQHF,TGTGCCTGGAGTGTGCTTGGGCAGCCCAATCAGCCCCAGCATTTT
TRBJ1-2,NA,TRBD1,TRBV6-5,CASSRPATGDGYTF,TGTGCCAGCAGTCGCCCCGCGACAGGGGATGGCTACACCTTC
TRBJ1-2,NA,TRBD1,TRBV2,CASSPIRGQGSGYTF,TGTGCCAGCAGCCCCATCCGGGGACAGGGGAGCGGCTACACCTTC
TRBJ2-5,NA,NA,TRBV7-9,CASSLRTAETQYF,TGTGCCAGCAGCTTACGAACTGCAGAGACCCAGTACTTC
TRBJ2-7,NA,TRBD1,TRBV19,CASRGTVTYEQYF,TGTGCCAGTAGGGGGACAGTGACCTACGAGCAGTACTTC
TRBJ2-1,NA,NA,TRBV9,CASSATDGNYNEQFF,TGTGCCAGCAGCGCCACCGACGGGAACTACAATGAGCAGTTCTTC
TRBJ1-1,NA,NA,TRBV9,CASSVGDMNTEAFF,TGTGCCAGCAGCGTAGGGGATATGAACACTGAAGCTTTCTTT
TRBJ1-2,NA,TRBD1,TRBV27,CASSPRGRYGYTF,TGTGCCAGCAGTCCCAGGGGGAGATATGGCTACACCTTC
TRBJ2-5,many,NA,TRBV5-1,CASSDLGTQYF,TGCGCCAGCAGCGATCTAGGGACCCAGTACTTC
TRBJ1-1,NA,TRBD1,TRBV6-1,CASRRPDRMNTEAFF,TGTGCCAGCAGGCGGCCGGACAGGATGAACACTGAAGCTTTCTTT
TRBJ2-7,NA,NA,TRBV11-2,CASSHPPDEQYF,TGTGCCAGCAGCCACCCGCCAGACGAGCAGTACTTC
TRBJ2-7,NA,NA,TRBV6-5,CASSYGPGQTYEQYF,TGTGCCAGCAGTTACGGTCCCGGGCAGACCTACGAGCAGTACTTC
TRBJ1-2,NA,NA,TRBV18,CASSPPSTGRANYGYTF,TGTGCCAGCTCACCGCCCTCGACAGGCAGAGCTAACTATGGCTACACCTTC
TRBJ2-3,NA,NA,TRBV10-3,CAISEGIPDTQYF,TGTGCCATCAGTGAGGGGATACCAGATACGCAGTATTTT
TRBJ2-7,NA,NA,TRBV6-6,CASSYGQGGIPYEQYF,TGTGCCAGCAGTTATGGGCAGGGGGGGATCCCCTACGAGCAGTACTTC
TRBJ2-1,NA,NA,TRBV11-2,CASSLNWRREQFF,TGTGCCAGCAGCTTAAATTGGCGCCGTGAGCAGTTCTTC
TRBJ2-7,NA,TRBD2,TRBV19,CASSSFGGGYEQYF,TGTGCCAGTAGTTCCTTCGGCGGGGGCTACGAGCAGTACTTC
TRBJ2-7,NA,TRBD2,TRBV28,CASSSLAGGSYEQYF,TGTGCCAGCAGTTCCCTAGCGGGAGGGTCCTACGAGCAGTACTTC
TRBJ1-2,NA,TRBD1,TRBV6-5,CASRGQGARGYTF,TGTGCCAGCAGGGGACAGGGTGCTCGTGGCTACACCTTC
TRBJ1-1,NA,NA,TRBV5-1,CASRSTAVSGTEAFF,TGCGCCAGCAGATCAACAGCGGTCTCGGGGACTGAAGCTTTCTTT
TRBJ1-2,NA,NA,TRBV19,CASSIRRGEANYGYTF,TGTGCCAGTAGTATCCGGAGAGGGGAGGCTAACTATGGCTACACCTTC
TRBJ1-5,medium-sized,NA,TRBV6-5,CASGGGRNQPQHF,TGTGCCAGCGGGGGGGGCCGCAATCAGCCCCAGCATTTT
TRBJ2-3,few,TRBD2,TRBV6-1,CASSEGSGGADTQYF,TGTGCCAGCAGTGAAGGTAGCGGGGGGGCAGATACGCAGTATTTT
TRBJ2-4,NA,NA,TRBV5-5,CASSWTTGDLAKNIQYF,TGTGCCAGCAGTTGGACTACAGGGGACCTAGCCAAAAACATTCAGTACTTC
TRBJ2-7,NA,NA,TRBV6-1,CASSSTGPGEQYF,TGTGCCAGCAGCTCGACCGGACCTGGCGAGCAGTACTTC
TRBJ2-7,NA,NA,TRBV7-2,CASSLEPSGRYEQYF,TGTGCCAGCAGCTTAGAACCCTCAGGACGCTACGAGCAGTACTTC
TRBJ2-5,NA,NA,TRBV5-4,CASSGRVQETQYF,TGTGCCAGCAGCGGGCGGGTGCAAGAGACCCAGTACTTC
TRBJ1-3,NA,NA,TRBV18,CASSLSQPGNTIYF,TGTGCCAGCTCACTCTCCCAACCTGGAAACACCATATATTTT
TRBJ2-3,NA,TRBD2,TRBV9,CASSVATSGGARTQYF,TGTGCCAGCAGCGTAGCTACTAGCGGGGGGGCGAGGACGCAGTATTTT